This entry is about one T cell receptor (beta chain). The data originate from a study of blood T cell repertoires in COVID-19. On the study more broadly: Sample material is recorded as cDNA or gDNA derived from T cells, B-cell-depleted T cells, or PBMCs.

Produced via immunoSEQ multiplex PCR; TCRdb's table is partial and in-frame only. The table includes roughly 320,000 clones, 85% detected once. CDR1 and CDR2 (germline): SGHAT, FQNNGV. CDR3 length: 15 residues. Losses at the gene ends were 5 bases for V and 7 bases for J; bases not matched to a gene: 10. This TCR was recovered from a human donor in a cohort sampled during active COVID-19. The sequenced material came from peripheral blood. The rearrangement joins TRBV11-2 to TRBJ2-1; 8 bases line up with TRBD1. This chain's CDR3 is CASSPGTGQWNEQFF. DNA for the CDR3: TGTGCCAGCAGCCCCGGGACAGGTCAATGGAATGAGCAGTTCTTC.